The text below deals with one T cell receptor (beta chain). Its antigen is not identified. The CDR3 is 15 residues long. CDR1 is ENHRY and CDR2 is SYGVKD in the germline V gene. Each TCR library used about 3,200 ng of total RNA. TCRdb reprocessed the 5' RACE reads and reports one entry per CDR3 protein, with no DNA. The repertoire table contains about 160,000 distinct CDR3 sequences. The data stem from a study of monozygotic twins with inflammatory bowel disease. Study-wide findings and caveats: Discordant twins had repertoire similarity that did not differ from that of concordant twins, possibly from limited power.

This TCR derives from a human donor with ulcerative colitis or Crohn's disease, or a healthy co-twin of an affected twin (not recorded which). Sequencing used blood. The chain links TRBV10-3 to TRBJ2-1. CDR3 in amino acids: CAISDLDGSDNEQFF.